The source of this T cell receptor beta chain is a study of blood T cell repertoires in COVID-19. Study in general: Sites across the United States, Italy and Spain contributed samples from acute and convalescent COVID-19. Nucleic acid was either cDNA or gDNA, and it came from T cells, B-cell-depleted T cells, or PBMCs.

The germline V and J ends were trimmed by 5 bases and 3 bases, with 14 bases remaining between them. Germline V gene data show CDR1 as SNHLY and CDR2 as FYNNEI. This CDR3 has 15 residues. Authors' methods: Reference gene primer amplification yielded estimated nucleated cell counts. The repertoire was sequenced with immunoSEQ multiplex PCR; TCRdb's copy has only in-frame clones and lacks some. Clone size and the V and J calls come from that table; the DNA yielded D and trimming. The top ten hold about 6.8% of the sample, which has tens of thousands of clones, around nine tenths seen once. While infection was still active, Seattle patients were enrolled and then followed longitudinally.

The chain links TRBV2 to TRBJ1-5, with TRBD1 as a possible D gene (6 bases). The source is an older woman with COVID-19, enrolled during active disease. The material sequenced was peripheral blood. The CDR3 DNA sequence: TGTGCCAGCAGTCCACAGGGTGGGTCCAATCAGCCCCAGCATTTT. Amino acids: CASSPQGGSNQPQHF.